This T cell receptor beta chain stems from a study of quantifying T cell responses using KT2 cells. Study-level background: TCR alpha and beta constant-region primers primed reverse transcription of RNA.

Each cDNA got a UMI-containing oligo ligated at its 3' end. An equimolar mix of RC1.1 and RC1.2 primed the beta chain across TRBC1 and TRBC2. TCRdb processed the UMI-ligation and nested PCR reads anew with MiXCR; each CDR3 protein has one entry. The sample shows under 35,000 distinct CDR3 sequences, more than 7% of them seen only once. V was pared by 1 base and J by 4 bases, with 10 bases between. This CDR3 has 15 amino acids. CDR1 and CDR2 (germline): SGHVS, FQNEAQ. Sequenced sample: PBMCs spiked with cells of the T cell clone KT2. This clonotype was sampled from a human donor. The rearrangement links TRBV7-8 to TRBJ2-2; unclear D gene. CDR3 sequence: CASSLVQTTTGELFF. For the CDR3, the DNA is TGTGCCAGCAGCTTAGTGCAGACGACCACCGGGGAGCTGTTTTTT.